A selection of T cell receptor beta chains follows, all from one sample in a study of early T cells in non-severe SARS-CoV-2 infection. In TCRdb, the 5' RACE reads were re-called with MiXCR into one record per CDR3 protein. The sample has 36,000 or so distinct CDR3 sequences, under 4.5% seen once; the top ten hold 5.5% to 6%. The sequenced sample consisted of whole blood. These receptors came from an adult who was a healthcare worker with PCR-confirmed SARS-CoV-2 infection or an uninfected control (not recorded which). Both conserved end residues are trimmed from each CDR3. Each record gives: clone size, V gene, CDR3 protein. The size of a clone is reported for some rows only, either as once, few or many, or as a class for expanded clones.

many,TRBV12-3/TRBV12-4,ASSPGTSGRWDEQF
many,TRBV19,ASKLAGGVTYNEQF
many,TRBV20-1,SARHPPRQGGTYEQY
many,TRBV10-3,AIKQNSYEQY
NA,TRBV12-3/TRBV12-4,ASSSTGSSYEQY
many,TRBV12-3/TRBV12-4,ASSLGQGGGYEQF
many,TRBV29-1,SVEETGFGELF
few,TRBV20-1,SANQGYEQF
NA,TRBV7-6,ASSLGTGGDEQF
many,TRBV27,ASSLSTRGAVEQF
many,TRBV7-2,ASSLTQGGSYEQY
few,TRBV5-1,ASSLAEDYT
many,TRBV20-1,SARRFAQNNSPLH
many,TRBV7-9,ASSLVDSNQPQH
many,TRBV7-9,ASSPRDSHYEQY
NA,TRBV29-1,SVEVGRGSLRGTDTQY
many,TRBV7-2,ASSFANNEQF
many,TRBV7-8,ASSSGLRTGELF
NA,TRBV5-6,ASSSRDPGEQY
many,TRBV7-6,ASSGGTSNSYEQY
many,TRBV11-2,ASSWTGTASYNSPLH
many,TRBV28,ASSFSDLAKNIQY